A selection of T cell receptor beta chains follows, all from one sample in a study of blood T cells in healthy people across ages. TCRdb re-analysed the 5' RACE reads in MiXCR, keeping a single row per CDR3 protein. This table holds some 900,000 distinct CDR3 sequences, about 48% found once. Sequences were obtained from blood. The source is a man between 25 and 39 years old in good health. Each CDR3 is given with its conserved first and last residue. A D gene is named only where the DNA matches it firmly. Not all rows give a size; the values are once, few, many and, for expanded clones, a class.

>TRBJ2-2|NA|TRBV18|NA
TGTGCCAGCTCACGAGAGGAGAACACCGGGGAGCTGTTTTTT
CASSREENTGELFF
>TRBJ2-7|TRBD2|TRBV12-3/TRBV12-4|NA
TGTGCCAGCAGATATCTAGCGGGGGGGCTAAATGAGCAGTACTTC
CASRYLAGGLNEQYF
>TRBJ2-7|TRBD1|TRBV7-2|NA
TGTGCCAGCAGCTCTTTAACAGGGGTCTACGAGCAGTACTTC
CASSSLTGVYEQYF
>TRBJ2-3|NA|TRBV4-1|few
TGCGCCAGCAGCCCTAGGGGTGCCACAGAATTCCAATCCCCAGATACGCAGTATTTT
CASSPRGATEFQSPDTQYF
>TRBJ2-2|NA|TRBV6-1|few
TGTGCCAGCAGACCTACCTCCAGCACCGGGGAGCTGTTTTTT
CASRPTSSTGELFF
>TRBJ2-1|TRBD1|TRBV7-9|many
TGTGCCAGCAGCTTCCGGGACAGGGGTAACAATGAGCAGTTCTTC
CASSFRDRGNNEQFF
>TRBJ2-7|TRBD1|TRBV28|few
TGTGCCAGCAGTGCCGGGACAGGGCTTTACGAGCAGTACTTC
CASSAGTGLYEQYF
>TRBJ2-3|TRBD2|TRBV29-1|few
TGCAGCGTTGAAAGGTTCGGGCCTAGCGGACTGATAGATACGCAGTATTTT
CSVERFGPSGLIDTQYF
>TRBJ1-1|NA|TRBV7-9|NA
TGTGCCAGCAGGCCACCGGGACAAAACACTGAAGCTTTCTTT
CASRPPGQNTEAFF
>TRBJ2-1|NA|TRBV3-1|few
TGTGCCAGCAGCCCCGGGGACAATGAGCAGTTCTTC
CASSPGDNEQFF
>TRBJ2-1|TRBD1|TRBV20-1|few
TGCAGTGCCGGGGACAGGGGATCCTACAATGAGCAGTTCTTC
CSAGDRGSYNEQFF
>TRBJ1-5|NA|TRBV20-1|NA
TGCAGTGCCCCAGAGGGCCCCAATCAGCCCCAGCATTTT
CSAPEGPNQPQHF
>TRBJ2-7|NA|TRBV5-1|NA
TGCGCCAGCAGCATACAGGGCCAACAGGGTGAGCAGTACTTC
CASSIQGQQGEQYF
>TRBJ2-1|NA|TRBV29-1|few
TGCAGCGTTGCCGAAGGGGGTTTCCAGGTAAATGAGCAGTTCTTC
CSVAEGGFQVNEQFF
>TRBJ1-4|TRBD1|TRBV4-1|few
TGCGCCAGCAGCCAAGATCCGGGGACAGGGTATGAAAAACTGTTTTTT
CASSQDPGTGYEKLFF
>TRBJ2-1|TRBD1|TRBV5-1|NA
TGCGCCAGCTATCGGACAGGGGAGAGGTCCTACAATGAGCAGTTCTTC
CASYRTGERSYNEQFF
>TRBJ2-5|NA|TRBV7-2|NA
TGTGCCAGCACCCAAGATGGGGCAGCCCCGAGTTCGGAGACCCAGTACTTC
CASTQDGAAPSSETQYF
>TRBJ2-5|NA|TRBV5-1|NA
TGCGCCAGCAGCTTGGGTGCGGGGTACTACAATGAGCAGTACTTC
CASSLGAGYYNEQYF